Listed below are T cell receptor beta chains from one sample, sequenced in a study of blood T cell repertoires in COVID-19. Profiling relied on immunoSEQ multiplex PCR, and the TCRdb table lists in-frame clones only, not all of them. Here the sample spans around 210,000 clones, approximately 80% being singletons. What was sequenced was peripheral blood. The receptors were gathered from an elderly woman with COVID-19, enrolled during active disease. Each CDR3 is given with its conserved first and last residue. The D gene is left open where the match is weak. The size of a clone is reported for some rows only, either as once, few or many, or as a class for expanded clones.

cdr3_aa: CASSLVTQDTQYF
cdr3_nt: TGTGCCAGCAGCTTAGTAACTCAAGATACGCAGTATTTT
v_call: TRBV5-6
clone_size: -
d_call: -
j_call: TRBJ2-3

cdr3_aa: CASSQEEAASGELFF
cdr3_nt: TGTGCCAGCAGCCAAGAGGAGGCGGCCTCCGGGGAGCTGTTTTTT
v_call: TRBV4-2
clone_size: -
d_call: -
j_call: TRBJ2-2

cdr3_aa: CASSDPGQGDREAFF
cdr3_nt: TGTGCCAGCAGTGACCCGGGACAGGGGGATAGGGAAGCTTTCTTT
v_call: TRBV25-1
clone_size: -
d_call: TRBD1
j_call: TRBJ1-1

cdr3_aa: CASSLTSNYGYTF
cdr3_nt: TGTGCCAGCAGCCTGACATCAAACTATGGCTACACCTTC
v_call: TRBV7-9
clone_size: -
d_call: -
j_call: TRBJ1-2

cdr3_aa: CASTSTNEKLFF
cdr3_nt: TGTGCCAGCACTTCTACTAATGAAAAACTGTTTTTT
v_call: TRBV28
clone_size: -
d_call: -
j_call: TRBJ1-4

cdr3_aa: CASTVGGTSDSWSYNEQFF
cdr3_nt: TGTGCCAGCACCGTAGGAGGGACTAGCGACAGCTGGTCCTACAATGAGCAGTTCTTC
v_call: TRBV27
clone_size: -
d_call: TRBD2
j_call: TRBJ2-1

cdr3_aa: CASSFGGTAGNTIYF
cdr3_nt: TGTGCCAGCAGCTTCGGGGGGACTGCTGGAAACACCATATATTTT
v_call: TRBV7-9
clone_size: few
d_call: -
j_call: TRBJ1-3

cdr3_aa: CAISEATGFNQPQHF
cdr3_nt: TGTGCCATCAGTGAGGCGACAGGGTTCAATCAGCCCCAGCATTTT
v_call: TRBV10-3
clone_size: -
d_call: TRBD1
j_call: TRBJ1-5

cdr3_aa: CASSQAAGNTIYF
cdr3_nt: TGTGCCAGCAGCCAAGCAGCTGGAAACACCATATATTTT
v_call: TRBV3-1/TRBV3-2
clone_size: -
d_call: -
j_call: TRBJ1-3

cdr3_aa: CASSWGNLRGLGFNSPLHF
cdr3_nt: TGTGCCAGCAGCTGGGGGAACCTCAGGGGGCTGGGATTTAATTCACCCCTCCACTTT
v_call: TRBV28
clone_size: -
d_call: TRBD1
j_call: TRBJ1-6

cdr3_aa: CASSTLGVDKNIQYF
cdr3_nt: TGTGCCAGCAGCACGTTGGGCGTCGACAAAAACATTCAGTACTTC
v_call: TRBV6-5
clone_size: -
d_call: -
j_call: TRBJ2-4

cdr3_aa: CASSTTYPEKLFF
cdr3_nt: TGTGCCAGCAGTACTACTTATCCGGAAAAACTGTTTTTT
v_call: TRBV6-5
clone_size: -
d_call: -
j_call: TRBJ1-4

cdr3_aa: CSARNTEAFF
cdr3_nt: TGCAGCGCTAGAAACACTGAAGCTTTCTTT
v_call: TRBV29-1
clone_size: few
d_call: -
j_call: TRBJ1-1

cdr3_aa: CATGTGGTGELFF
cdr3_nt: TGTGCCACCGGGACAGGAGGGACCGGGGAGCTGTTTTTT
v_call: TRBV2
clone_size: once
d_call: TRBD1
j_call: TRBJ2-2

cdr3_aa: CASSPDYATTDTQYF
cdr3_nt: TGTGCCAGCAGTCCGGACTATGCCACCACAGATACGCAGTATTTT
v_call: TRBV6-5
clone_size: -
d_call: -
j_call: TRBJ2-3

cdr3_aa: CASSLRADTDTQYF
cdr3_nt: TGCGCCAGCAGCTTGAGAGCCGACACAGATACGCAGTATTTT
v_call: TRBV5-1
clone_size: -
d_call: -
j_call: TRBJ2-3

cdr3_aa: CASSGRVSAEAFF
cdr3_nt: TGTGCCAGCAGTGGGAGGGTCAGCGCTGAAGCTTTCTTT
v_call: TRBV2
clone_size: -
d_call: -
j_call: TRBJ1-1

cdr3_aa: CASTKTETYEQYF
cdr3_nt: TGTGCCAGCACCAAGACAGAGACCTACGAGCAGTACTTC
v_call: TRBV6-5
clone_size: -
d_call: -
j_call: TRBJ2-7

cdr3_aa: CASAPGGNTDTQYF
cdr3_nt: TGCGCCAGCGCACCGGGGGGCAACACAGATACGCAGTATTTT
v_call: TRBV10-2
clone_size: -
d_call: -
j_call: TRBJ2-3

cdr3_aa: CASSDTLGQGEAFF
cdr3_nt: TGCGCCAGCAGCGACACCCTTGGGCAGGGCGAAGCTTTCTTT
v_call: TRBV5-1
clone_size: few
d_call: -
j_call: TRBJ1-1

cdr3_aa: CASSPAADQPQHF
cdr3_nt: TGTGCCAGCTCACCGGCCGCCGATCAGCCCCAGCATTTT
v_call: TRBV18
clone_size: -
d_call: -
j_call: TRBJ1-5

cdr3_aa: CASSVQGYQTNEKLFF
cdr3_nt: TGCGCCAGCAGCGTACAGGGGTATCAAACTAATGAAAAACTGTTTTTT
v_call: TRBV5-1
clone_size: once
d_call: TRBD1
j_call: TRBJ1-4

cdr3_aa: CASTWKGGTLLYEQYF
cdr3_nt: TGTGCCAGCACTTGGAAGGGGGGGACCTTACTCTACGAGCAGTACTTC
v_call: TRBV28
clone_size: few
d_call: -
j_call: TRBJ2-7

cdr3_aa: CASSFLGGRGRPIYEQYF
cdr3_nt: TGTGCCAGCAGCTTTCTAGGTGGCAGGGGGCGACCAATATACGAGCAGTACTTC
v_call: TRBV7-2
clone_size: once
d_call: TRBD1
j_call: TRBJ2-7

cdr3_aa: CASRWQGAGGYTF
cdr3_nt: TGTGCCAGCAGGTGGCAGGGGGCGGGAGGCTACACCTTC
v_call: TRBV6-5
clone_size: -
d_call: TRBD1
j_call: TRBJ1-2

cdr3_aa: CASSLAGQGGDTQYF
cdr3_nt: TGCGCCAGCAGCTTGGCTGGGCAGGGAGGAGATACGCAGTATTTT
v_call: TRBV5-1
clone_size: once
d_call: -
j_call: TRBJ2-3

cdr3_aa: CASSPVGGATDTQYF
cdr3_nt: TGTGCCAGCAGCCCGGTTGGGGGGGCCACAGATACGCAGTATTTT
v_call: TRBV5-6
clone_size: -
d_call: -
j_call: TRBJ2-3

cdr3_aa: CASSLGVPRRGNSPPHF
cdr3_nt: TGTGCCAGCAGCTTGGGAGTCCCCCGGCGAGGGAATTCACCCCCCCACTTT
v_call: TRBV5-5
clone_size: -
d_call: -
j_call: TRBJ1-6

cdr3_aa: CASDIGTTKTRAFF
cdr3_nt: TGCGCCAGCGACATCGGGACAACCAAAACCCGGGCTTTCTTT
v_call: TRBV5-1
clone_size: once
d_call: -
j_call: TRBJ1-1